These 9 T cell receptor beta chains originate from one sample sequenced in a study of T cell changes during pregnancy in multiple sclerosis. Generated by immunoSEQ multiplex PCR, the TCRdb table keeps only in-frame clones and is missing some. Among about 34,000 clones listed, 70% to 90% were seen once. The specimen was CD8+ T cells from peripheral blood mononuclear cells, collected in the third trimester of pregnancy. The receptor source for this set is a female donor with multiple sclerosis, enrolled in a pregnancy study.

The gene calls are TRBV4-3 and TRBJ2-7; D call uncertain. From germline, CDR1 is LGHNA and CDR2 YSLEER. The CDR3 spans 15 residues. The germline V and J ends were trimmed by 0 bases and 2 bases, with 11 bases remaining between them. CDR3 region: CASSQDGAATYEQYF. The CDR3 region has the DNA TGCGCCAGCAGCCAAGACGGTGCCGCCACCTACGAGCAGTACTTC.

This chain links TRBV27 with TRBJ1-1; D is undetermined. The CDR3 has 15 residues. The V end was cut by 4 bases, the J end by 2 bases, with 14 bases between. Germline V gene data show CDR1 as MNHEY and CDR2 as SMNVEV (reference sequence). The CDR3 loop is CASSSSGVGNTEAFF. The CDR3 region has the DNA TGTGCCAGCAGTTCATCCGGGGTAGGAAACACTGAAGCTTTCTTT.

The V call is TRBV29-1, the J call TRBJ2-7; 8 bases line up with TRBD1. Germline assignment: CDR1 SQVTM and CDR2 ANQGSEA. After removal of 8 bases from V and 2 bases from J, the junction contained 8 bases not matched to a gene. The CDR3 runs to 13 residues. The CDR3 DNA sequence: TGCAGCTTCAACAGGGGGGACACCTACGAGCAGTACTTC. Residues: CSFNRGDTYEQYF.

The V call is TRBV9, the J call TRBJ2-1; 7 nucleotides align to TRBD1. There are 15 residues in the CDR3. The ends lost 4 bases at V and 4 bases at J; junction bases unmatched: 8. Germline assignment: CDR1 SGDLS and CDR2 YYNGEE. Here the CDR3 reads CASSHGTAIYNEQFF. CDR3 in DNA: TGTGCCAGCAGCCACGGGACAGCTATTTACAATGAGCAGTTCTTC.

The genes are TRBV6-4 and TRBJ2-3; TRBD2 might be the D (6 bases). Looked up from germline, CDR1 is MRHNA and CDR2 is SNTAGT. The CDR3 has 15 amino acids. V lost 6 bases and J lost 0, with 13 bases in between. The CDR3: CASSAGTGSTDTQYF. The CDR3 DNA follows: TGTGCCAGCAGCGCGGGGACGGGAAGCACAGATACGCAGTATTTT.

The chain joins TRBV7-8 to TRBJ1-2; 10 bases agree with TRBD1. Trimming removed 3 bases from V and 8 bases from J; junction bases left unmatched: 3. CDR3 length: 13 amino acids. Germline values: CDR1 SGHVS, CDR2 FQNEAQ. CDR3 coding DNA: TGTGCCAGCAGCTTGGACAGGGGGGGCGGCTACACCTTC. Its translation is CASSLDRGGGYTF.

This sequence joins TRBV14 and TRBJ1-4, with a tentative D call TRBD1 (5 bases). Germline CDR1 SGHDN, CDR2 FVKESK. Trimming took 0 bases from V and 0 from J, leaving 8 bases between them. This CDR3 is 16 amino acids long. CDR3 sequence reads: CASSQDRGATNEKLFF. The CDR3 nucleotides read TGTGCCAGCAGCCAAGATAGGGGTGCAACTAATGAAAAACTGTTTTTT.

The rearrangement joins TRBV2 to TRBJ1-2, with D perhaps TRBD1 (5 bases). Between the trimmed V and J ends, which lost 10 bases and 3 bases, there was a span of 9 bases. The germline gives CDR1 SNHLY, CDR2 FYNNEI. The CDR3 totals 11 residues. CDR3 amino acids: CATRGYYGYTF. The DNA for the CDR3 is TGTGCCACCCGGGGGTACTATGGCTACACCTTC.

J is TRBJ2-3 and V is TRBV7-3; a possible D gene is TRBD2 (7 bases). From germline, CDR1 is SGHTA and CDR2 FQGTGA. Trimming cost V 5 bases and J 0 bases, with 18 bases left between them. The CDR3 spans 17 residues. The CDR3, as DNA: TGTGCCAGCAGCCGCCTGGGGGGCGGGGGCAGCACAGATACGCAGTATTTT. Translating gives CASSRLGGGGSTDTQYF.